The clone carrying this TCR beta chain was counted many times. The antigen is undetermined. The record originates from a study of T-cell reconstitution after alpha-beta-depleted transplantation in children. Study conclusions and caveats: There were some patients whose high TCRbeta diversity at day 60 came from surviving recipient T cells and thymic progenitors.

Unique molecular identifiers were incorporated during preparation of the TCRbeta library. TCRdb fed the PCR reads into MiXCR, producing one record per CDR3 protein. The sample carries roughly 790,000 distinct CDR3 sequences, less than 20% recorded once. V was pared by 4 bases and J by 5 bases, with 13 bases of the junction left unmatched. Germline V CDR1 and CDR2: SQVTM, ANQGSEA. There are 15 residues in the CDR3. The chain is built from TRBV29-1 and TRBJ2-7; 8 nucleotides match TRBD2. The specimen was PBMCs, mostly from graft donor cells, collected 360 days after TCRalphabeta/CD19-depleted stem cell transplant. The TCR was taken from a male patient aged 5 to 17 who had a stem cell transplant for acute lymphoblastic leukemia, so the T cells may come from the graft donor. The CDR3 DNA follows: TGCAGCGTTGGTGTTGGACTAGCCGCGTTCCACGAGCAGTACTTC. This codes for CSVGVGLAAFHEQYF.